The 8 T cell receptor beta chains below come from one sample, sequenced in a study of blood T cells in healthy people across ages (dated by TCRdb to 2014 to 2015). Library preparation used 5' RACE. TCRdb names Illumina HiSeq 2500 as the instrument used. The second PCR ran for roughly 7 to 11 cycles and used a J-beta primer mix along with a sample-barcoded 5' primer. TCRdb applied fastp at Q25 and MiXCR to the public reads, then kept only in-frame beta chains. For every CDR3 protein sequence, its rows merge into one entry that carries the most common genes and DNA. Present in this sample are over a million distinct CDR3 sequences, roughly 64% of which were seen just once. The top ten constitute 6.5% to 8.5% of the sample. Sequencing used blood. Every receptor here comes from a man aged 18-30 years in good health.

The V call is TRBV28, the J call TRBJ1-6; maybe TRBD1 (6 bases). Per the germline V gene, CDR1 is MDHEN and CDR2 is SYDVKM. The CDR3 sequence is 16 residues long. V dropped 6 bases and J dropped 5 bases, with 17 bases sitting between them. The chain's CDR3 is CASRPTIRGDNSPLHF. In nucleotides, the CDR3 is TGTGCCAGCAGGCCTACAATAAGGGGGGATAATTCACCCCTCCACTTT.

This clonotype was recorded a few times. The rearrangement uses TRBV6-5 and TRBJ1-1; D unresolved. Trimming took off 2 bases at V and 0 bases at J, with 16 bases between the two ends. There are 17 residues in the CDR3. The germline V gene encodes CDR1 MNHEY and CDR2 SVGAGI. The CDR3 spells CASSYGNPILMNTEAFF. The DNA for the CDR3 is TGTGCCAGCAGTTACGGGAATCCAATCCTTATGAACACTGAAGCTTTCTTT.

This clonotype was observed a handful of times. The chain has TRBV12-3 or TRBV12-4 and TRBJ2-4; D call uncertain. The CDR3 runs to 14 residues. The V gene lost 6 bases and the J gene lost 0 bases, with 9 bases spanning the gap. In nucleotides, the CDR3 is TGTGCCAGCAGCCTACTCCAAGCCAAAAACATTCAGTACTTC. Protein product: CASSLLQAKNIQYF.

The chain is built from TRBV25-1 and TRBJ2-1, with no clear D. The CDR3 has 12 residues. Trimming left V 3 bases short and J 10 bases short, with 10 bases between. CDR1 and CDR2 from the germline V gene are MGHDK and SYGVNS. CDR3 nucleotides: TGTGCCAGCAGTGACGTGGGTGTGGAGCAGTTCTTC. Its translation is CASSDVGVEQFF.

CDR3 bases: TGTGCCACCAGTGATTCTAGGGCCTCTGGGGCCAACGTCCTGACTTTC. This gives the protein CATSDSRASGANVLTF. V and J are TRBV24-1 and TRBJ2-6; D ambiguous. Between the trimmed V and J ends, which lost 2 bases and 0 bases, there was a span of 7 bases. The CDR3 length is 16 residues. From germline, CDR1 is KGHDR and CDR2 SFDVKD.

The chain combines TRBV20-1 with TRBJ2-1; D perhaps matches TRBD2 (6 bases). The ends were cut back, 3 bases at V and 9 bases at J, with 9 bases in the middle. The CDR3 covers 11 residues. Per the germline V gene, CDR1 is DFQATT and CDR2 is SNEGSKA (reference sequence). CDR3 sequence: CSASRESEQFF. The CDR3 coding sequence is TGCAGTGCTAGTCGGGAGAGTGAGCAGTTCTTC.

In its sample, this clonotype was seen once. V and J are TRBV3-1 and TRBJ2-4; 11 bases line up with TRBD1. The end of the DNA aligns better with TRBJ2-7, so the J call may be wrong. This CDR3 comprises 15 residues. Germline V gene data show CDR1 as LGHDT and CDR2 as YNNKEL (reference sequence). The CDR3 here is CASSQGGQGEYEQYF. In DNA, the CDR3 is TGTGCCAGCAGCCAAGGGGGACAGGGGGAATACGAGCAGTACTTC.

V and J are TRBV6-5 and TRBJ2-6, with no clear D. This CDR3 comprises 14 residues. V lost 7 bases, J lost 2 bases, and 9 bases lay in between. Germline V lookup: CDR1 MNHEY, CDR2 SVGAGI. The CDR3 nucleotides are TGTGCCAGCAAGGTCGCGACTGGGGCCAACGTCCTGACTTTC. It codes for CASKVATGANVLTF.